These T cell receptor beta chains were read from a single sample in a study of beta chain features in type 1 diabetes. Libraries were prepared by immunoSEQ multiplex PCR; TCRdb keeps only in-frame clonotypes and omits some of them. The repertoire holds about 340,000 clones, with approximately 8.2% as singletons. The sequencing input was central memory CD4+ T cells from blood. The receptors were gathered from a woman aged 18-29 years in good health. Each CDR3 is given with its conserved first and last residue. Each record gives: clone size, J gene, D gene, V gene, CDR3 DNA, CDR3 protein. The D gene is left open where the match is weak. Clone size appears in some rows only: once, few, many, or a class for an expanded clone.

abundance: NA; j_gene: TRBJ1-2; d_gene: NA; v_gene: TRBV7-2; CDR3nt: TGTGCCAGCAGCTTAGACAGTTCCTATGGCTACACCTTC; CDR3aa: CASSLDSSYGYTF
abundance: NA; j_gene: TRBJ2-5; d_gene: NA; v_gene: TRBV29-1; CDR3nt: TGCAGCGTTGAAGAGGATAGATTAGGAGAGACCCAGTACTTC; CDR3aa: CSVEEDRLGETQYF
abundance: few; j_gene: TRBJ1-1; d_gene: NA; v_gene: TRBV5-1; CDR3nt: TGCGCCAGCAGTAATGCGGGGGCCACTGAAGCTTTCTTT; CDR3aa: CASSNAGATEAFF
abundance: few; j_gene: TRBJ2-5; d_gene: NA; v_gene: TRBV6-6; CDR3nt: TGTGCCAGCAACCCCTCGGCTCCGGACCAAGAGACCCAGTACTTC; CDR3aa: CASNPSAPDQETQYF
abundance: NA; j_gene: TRBJ2-1; d_gene: NA; v_gene: TRBV4-1; CDR3nt: TGCGCCAGCAGCCATCCGACAGGATCAATAAGGAGCTCCTACAATGAGCAGTTCTTC; CDR3aa: CASSHPTGSIRSSYNEQFF
abundance: NA; j_gene: TRBJ2-2; d_gene: TRBD2; v_gene: TRBV10-3; CDR3nt: TGTGCCATCAGAACTAGCGAGAACACCGGGGAGCTGTTTTTT; CDR3aa: CAIRTSENTGELFF
abundance: few; j_gene: TRBJ1-2; d_gene: NA; v_gene: TRBV29-1; CDR3nt: TGCAGCGTGGCAAGGACACACCGATGGGGCTATGGCTACACCTTC; CDR3aa: CSVARTHRWGYGYTF
abundance: few; j_gene: TRBJ2-7; d_gene: TRBD1; v_gene: TRBV6-8; CDR3nt: TGTGCCAGCACCACCCGCCTCCGGGACAGGAGCTACGAGCAGTACTTC; CDR3aa: CASTTRLRDRSYEQYF
abundance: NA; j_gene: TRBJ2-2; d_gene: TRBD1; v_gene: TRBV7-2; CDR3nt: TGTGCCAGCAGCTTAGCGGACAGGGGGCCTACCGGGGAGCTGTTTTTT; CDR3aa: CASSLADRGPTGELFF
abundance: few; j_gene: TRBJ1-1; d_gene: NA; v_gene: TRBV10-3; CDR3nt: TGTGCCACCCGGGACAACACTGAAGCTTTCTTT; CDR3aa: CATRDNTEAFF
abundance: few; j_gene: TRBJ2-1; d_gene: TRBD2; v_gene: TRBV5-6; CDR3nt: TGTGCCAGCAGCCTCGGACTAGAGGCTGAGCAGTTCTTC; CDR3aa: CASSLGLEAEQFF
abundance: few; j_gene: TRBJ2-7; d_gene: NA; v_gene: TRBV6-6; CDR3nt: TGTGCCAGCAGCGCGAGACAGTTCTCCTACGAGCAGTACTTC; CDR3aa: CASSARQFSYEQYF
abundance: NA; j_gene: TRBJ2-1; d_gene: TRBD2; v_gene: TRBV5-6; CDR3nt: TGTGCCAGCACCTTAGGCGGGAGGACGTCCTACAATGAGCAGTTCTTC; CDR3aa: CASTLGGRTSYNEQFF
abundance: few; j_gene: TRBJ2-5; d_gene: TRBD2; v_gene: TRBV5-1; CDR3nt: TGCGCCAGCAGCGAGACTAGCGGGAGGATCGTGGAGACCCAGTACTTC; CDR3aa: CASSETSGRIVETQYF
abundance: NA; j_gene: TRBJ1-5; d_gene: TRBD1; v_gene: TRBV15; CDR3nt: TGTGCCACCAGCAGACTTATATCCGGGACAGGGAATCAGCCCCAGCATTTT; CDR3aa: CATSRLISGTGNQPQHF
abundance: NA; j_gene: TRBJ1-1; d_gene: NA; v_gene: TRBV5-8; CDR3nt: TGTGCCAGCAGCTCGACGGTCTATGCCACTGAAGCTTTCTTT; CDR3aa: CASSSTVYATEAFF